The sequence of this TCR beta chain was determined in a study of blood T cell repertoires in COVID-19. Germline V lookup: CDR1 MDHEN, CDR2 SYDVKM. Losses at the gene ends were 2 bases for V and 5 bases for J; bases not matched to a gene: 4. The CDR3 has 15 amino acids. Authors' processing steps: Estimates of nucleated cell counts were drawn from the amplification of reference gene primers. TCRdb's table, derived via immunoSEQ multiplex PCR, lists solely in-frame clones and lacks some. V, J and clone size are taken as reported in that table, and D and trimming were inferred from the DNA itself. This sample has about 85,000 clones, with 80% to 85% found just once.

Sequences were obtained from peripheral blood. The TCR originated in a man between 60 and 70 years old with acute or convalescent COVID-19. The chain recombines TRBV28 with TRBJ1-5; 9 bases align to TRBD1. In DNA, the CDR3 is TGTGCCAGCAGTTTACCGGGACAGGGATATCAGCCCCAGCATTTT. This translates into CASSLPGQGYQPQHF.